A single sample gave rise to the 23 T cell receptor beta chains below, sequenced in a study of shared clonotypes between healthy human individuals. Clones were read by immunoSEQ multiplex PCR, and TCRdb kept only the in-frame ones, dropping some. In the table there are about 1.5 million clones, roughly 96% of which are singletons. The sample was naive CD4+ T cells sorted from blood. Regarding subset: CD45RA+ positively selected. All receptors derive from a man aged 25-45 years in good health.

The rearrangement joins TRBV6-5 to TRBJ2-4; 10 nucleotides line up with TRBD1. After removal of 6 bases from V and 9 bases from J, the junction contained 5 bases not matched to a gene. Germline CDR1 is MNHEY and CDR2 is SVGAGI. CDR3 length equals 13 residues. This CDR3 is CASSLDRGSIQYF. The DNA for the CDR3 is TGTGCCAGCAGCTTGGACAGGGGGAGCATTCAGTACTTC.

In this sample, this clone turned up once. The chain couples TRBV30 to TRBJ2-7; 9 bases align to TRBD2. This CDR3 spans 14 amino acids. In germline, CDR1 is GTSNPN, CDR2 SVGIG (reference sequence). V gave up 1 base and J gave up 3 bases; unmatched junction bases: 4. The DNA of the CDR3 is TGTGCCTGGAGTGGATTAGCGGGAGTCTACGAGCAGTACTTC. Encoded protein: CAWSGLAGVYEQYF.

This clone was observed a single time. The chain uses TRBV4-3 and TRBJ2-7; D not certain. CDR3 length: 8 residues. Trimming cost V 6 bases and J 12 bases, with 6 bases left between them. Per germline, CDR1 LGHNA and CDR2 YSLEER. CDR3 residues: CASRARYF. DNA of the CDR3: TGCGCCAGCAGGGCGAGGTACTTC.

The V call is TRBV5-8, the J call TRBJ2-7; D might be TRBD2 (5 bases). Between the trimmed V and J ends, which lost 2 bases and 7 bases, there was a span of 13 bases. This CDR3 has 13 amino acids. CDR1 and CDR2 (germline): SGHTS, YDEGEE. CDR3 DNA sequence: TGTGCCAGCAGCTTAAGACCTCCGGGGGAGCAGTACTTC. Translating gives CASSLRPPGEQYF.

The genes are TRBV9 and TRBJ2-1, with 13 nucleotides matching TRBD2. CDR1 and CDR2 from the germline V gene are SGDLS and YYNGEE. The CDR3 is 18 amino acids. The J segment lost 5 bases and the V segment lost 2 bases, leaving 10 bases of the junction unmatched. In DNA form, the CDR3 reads TGTGCCAGCAGCGTCACCCCAAAGACTAGCGGGAGGCACAATGAGCAGTTCTTC. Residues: CASSVTPKTSGRHNEQFF. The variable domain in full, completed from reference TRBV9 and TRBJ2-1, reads DSGVTQTPKHLITATGQRVTLRCSPRSGDLSVYWYQQSLDQGLQFLIQYYNGEERAKGNILERFSAQQFPDLHSELNLSSLELGDSALYFCASSVTPKTSGRHNEQFFGPGTRLTVL.

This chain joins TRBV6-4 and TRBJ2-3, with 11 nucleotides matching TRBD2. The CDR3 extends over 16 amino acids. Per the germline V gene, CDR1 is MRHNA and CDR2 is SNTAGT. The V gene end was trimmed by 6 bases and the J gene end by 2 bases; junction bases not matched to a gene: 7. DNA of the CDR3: TGTGCCAGCAGCAGCGGGACTAGCGGCGTCACAGATACGCAGTATTTT. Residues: CASSSGTSGVTDTQYF.

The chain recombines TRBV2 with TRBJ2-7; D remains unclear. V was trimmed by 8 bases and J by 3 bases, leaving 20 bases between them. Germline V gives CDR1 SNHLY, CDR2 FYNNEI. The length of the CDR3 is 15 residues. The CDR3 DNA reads TGTGCCAGCCACGCCGGATCATTAACAATCTACGAGCAGTACTTC. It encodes CASHAGSLTIYEQYF.

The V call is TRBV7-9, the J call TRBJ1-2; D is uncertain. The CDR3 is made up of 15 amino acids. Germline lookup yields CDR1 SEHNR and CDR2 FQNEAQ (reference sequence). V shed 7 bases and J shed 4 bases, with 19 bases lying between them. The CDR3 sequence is CASNLLRAASYGYTF. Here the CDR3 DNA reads TGTGCCAGCAACCTACTACGGGCGGCATCCTATGGCTACACCTTC.

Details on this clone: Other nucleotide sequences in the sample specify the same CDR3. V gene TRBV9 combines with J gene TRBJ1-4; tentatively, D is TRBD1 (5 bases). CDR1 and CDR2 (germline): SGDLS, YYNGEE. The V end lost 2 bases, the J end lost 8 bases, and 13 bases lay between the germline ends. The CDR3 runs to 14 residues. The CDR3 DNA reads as TGTGCCAGCAGCGTTGGGACCGAGGGGGAAAAACTGTTTTTT. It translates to CASSVGTEGEKLFF.

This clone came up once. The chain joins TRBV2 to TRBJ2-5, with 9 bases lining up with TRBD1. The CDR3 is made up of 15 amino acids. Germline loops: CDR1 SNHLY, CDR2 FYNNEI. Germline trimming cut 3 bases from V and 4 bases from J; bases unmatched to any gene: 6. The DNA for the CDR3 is TGTGCCAGCAGTGACATTGGACAGGGGTCAGAGACCCAGTACTTC. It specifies CASSDIGQGSETQYF. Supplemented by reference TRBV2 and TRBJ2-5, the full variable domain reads EPEVTQTPSHQVTQMGQEVILRCVPISNHLYFYWYRQILGQKVEFLVSFYNNEISEKSEIFDDQFSVERPDGSNFTLKIRSTKLEDSAMYFCASSDIGQGSETQYFGPGTRLLVL.

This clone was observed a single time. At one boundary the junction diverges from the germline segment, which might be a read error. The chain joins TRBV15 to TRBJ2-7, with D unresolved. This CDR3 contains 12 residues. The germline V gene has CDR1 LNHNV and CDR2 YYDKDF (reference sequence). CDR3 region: CATSRDRYQQYF. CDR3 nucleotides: TGTGCCACCAGCAGGGACCGCTACCAGCAGTACTTC. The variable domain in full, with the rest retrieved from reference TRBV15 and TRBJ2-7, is DAMVIQNPRYQVTQFGKPVTLSCSQTLNHNVMYWYQQKSSQAPKLLFHYYDKDFNNEADTPDNFQSRRPNTSFCFLDIRSPGLGDTAMYLCATSRDRYQQYFGPGTRLTVT.

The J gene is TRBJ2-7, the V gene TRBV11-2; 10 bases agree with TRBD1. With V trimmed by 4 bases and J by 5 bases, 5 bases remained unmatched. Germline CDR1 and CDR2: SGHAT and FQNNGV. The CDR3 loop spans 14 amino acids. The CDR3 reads CASSSRDRGNEQYF. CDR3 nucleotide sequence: TGTGCCAGCAGCTCCCGGGACAGGGGAAACGAGCAGTACTTC.

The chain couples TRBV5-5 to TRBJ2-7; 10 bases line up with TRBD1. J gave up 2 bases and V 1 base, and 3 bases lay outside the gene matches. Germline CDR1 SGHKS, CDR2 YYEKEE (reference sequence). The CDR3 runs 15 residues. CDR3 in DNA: TGTGCCAGCAGCTTGTACGGGACAGGGGCCTACGAGCAGTACTTC. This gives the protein CASSLYGTGAYEQYF.

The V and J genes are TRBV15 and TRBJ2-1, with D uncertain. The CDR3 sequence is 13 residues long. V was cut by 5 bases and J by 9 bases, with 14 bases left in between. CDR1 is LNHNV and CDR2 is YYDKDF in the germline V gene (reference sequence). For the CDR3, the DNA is TGTGCCACCAGCGAGGAAAAGTGGCGTGAGCAGTTCTTC. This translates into CATSEEKWREQFF.

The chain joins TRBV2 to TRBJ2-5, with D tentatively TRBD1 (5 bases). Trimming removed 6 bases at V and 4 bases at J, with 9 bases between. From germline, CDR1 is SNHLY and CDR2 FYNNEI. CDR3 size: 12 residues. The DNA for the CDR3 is TGTGCCAGCAGAGAACAGGTAGAGACCCAGTACTTC. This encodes CASREQVETQYF.

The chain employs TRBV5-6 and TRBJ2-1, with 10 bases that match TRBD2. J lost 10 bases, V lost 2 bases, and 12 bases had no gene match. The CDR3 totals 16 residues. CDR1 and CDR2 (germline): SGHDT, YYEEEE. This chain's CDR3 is CASSLPSGGTGREQFF. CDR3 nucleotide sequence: TGTGCCAGCAGCTTACCTAGCGGGGGCACAGGGAGGGAGCAGTTCTTC.

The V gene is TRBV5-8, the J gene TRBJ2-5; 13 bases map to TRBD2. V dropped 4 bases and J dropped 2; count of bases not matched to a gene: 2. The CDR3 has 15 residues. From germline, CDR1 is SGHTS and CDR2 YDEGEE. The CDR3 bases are TGTGCCAGCAGCCGGGGACTAGCGGGGCAAGAGACCCAGTACTTC. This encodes CASSRGLAGQETQYF.

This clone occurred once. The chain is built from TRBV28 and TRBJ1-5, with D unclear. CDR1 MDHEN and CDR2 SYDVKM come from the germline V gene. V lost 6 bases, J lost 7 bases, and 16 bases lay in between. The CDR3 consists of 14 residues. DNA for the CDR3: TGTGCCAGCAGATCCCAGGTGAGCTCCCAGCCCCAGCATTTT. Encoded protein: CASRSQVSSQPQHF.

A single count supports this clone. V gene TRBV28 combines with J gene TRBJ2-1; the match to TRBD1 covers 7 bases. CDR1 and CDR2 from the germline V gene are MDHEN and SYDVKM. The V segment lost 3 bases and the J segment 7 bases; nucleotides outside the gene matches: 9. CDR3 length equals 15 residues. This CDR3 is CASSFSDRTWNEQFF. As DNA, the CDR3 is TGTGCCAGCAGTTTCTCGGACAGGACTTGGAATGAGCAGTTCTTC.

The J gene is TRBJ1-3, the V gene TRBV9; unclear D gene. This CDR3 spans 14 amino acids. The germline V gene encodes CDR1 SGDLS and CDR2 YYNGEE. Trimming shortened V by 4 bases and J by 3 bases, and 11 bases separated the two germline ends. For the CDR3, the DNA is TGTGCCAGCAGCAATTGGGGTGGTGGAAACACCATATATTTT. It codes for CASSNWGGGNTIYF.

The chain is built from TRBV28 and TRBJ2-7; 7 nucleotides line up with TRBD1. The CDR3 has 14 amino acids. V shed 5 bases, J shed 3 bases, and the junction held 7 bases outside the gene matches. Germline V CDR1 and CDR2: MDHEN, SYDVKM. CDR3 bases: TGTGCCAGCAGTCCAGACAGGGACGGCTACGAGCAGTACTTC. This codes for CASSPDRDGYEQYF. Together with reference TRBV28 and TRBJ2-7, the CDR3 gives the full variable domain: DVKVTQSSRYLVKRTGEKVFLECVQDMDHENMFWYRQDPGLGLRLIYFSYDVKMKEKGDIPEGYSVSREKKERFSLILESASTNQTSMYLCASSPDRDGYEQYFGPGTRLTVT.

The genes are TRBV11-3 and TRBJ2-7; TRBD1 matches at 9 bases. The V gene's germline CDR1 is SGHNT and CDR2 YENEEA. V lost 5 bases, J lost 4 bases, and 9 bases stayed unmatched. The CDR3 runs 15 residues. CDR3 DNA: TGTGCCAGCAGCCCCACCGGGACAGGGAAATACGAGCAGTACTTC. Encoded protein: CASSPTGTGKYEQYF.

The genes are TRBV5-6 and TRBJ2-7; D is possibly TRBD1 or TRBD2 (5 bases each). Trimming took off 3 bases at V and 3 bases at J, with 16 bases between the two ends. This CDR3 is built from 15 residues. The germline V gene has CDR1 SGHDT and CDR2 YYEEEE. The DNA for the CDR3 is TGTGCCAGCAGCTCGCAGGGAGTTTCTGGCTACGAGCAGTACTTC. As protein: CASSSQGVSGYEQYF.